This T cell receptor (beta chain) was sequenced in a study of PD-1 blockade in classical Hodgkin lymphoma. Germline V gives CDR1 MNHEY, CDR2 SVGAGI. V gave up 0 bases and J gave up 5 bases, with 4 bases separating them. This CDR3 comprises 12 residues. The repertoire was sequenced with immunoSEQ multiplex PCR; TCRdb's copy has only in-frame clones and lacks some. The table lists roughly 100,000 clones, 93% of them singletons, with roughly 2% in the top ten. Note on this clone: This sample includes further DNA sequences coding for the same CDR3.

As to time point: cycle 4 day 1 (C4D1), after more than five weeks of nivolumab. Every patient experienced relapse after autologous stem cell transplantation, and brentuximab vedotin exposure varied. The J gene is TRBJ1-2, the V gene TRBV6-5; D is ambiguous. Sequencing was performed on peripheral blood mononuclear cells (PBMCs), taken before the fourth cycle of nivolumab. This sequence originates from a human donor with classical Hodgkin lymphoma. CDR3 coding DNA: TGTGCCAGCAGTTACTCGGGGTATGGCTACACCTTC. Residues: CASSYSGYGYTF.